The present TCR beta chain was sequenced within a study of OX40 agonist ivuxolimab in advanced cancers. On the study more broadly: Treatment of patients was with ivuxolimab, an agonistic anti-OX40 (CD134) antibody.

Study-wide results and limits: Antigen targets of the expanded peripheral T cells went undetermined. Among the lowest levels of clonal expansion were found in partial responders at 0.1-3.0 mg/kg.

TCRdb keeps only in-frame clones here, not all; method: immunoSEQ multiplex PCR. The top ten clones hold over 1.5% of a sample with tens of thousands of clones, under 90% of them seen once. With autoimmune disease history or systemic immunosuppression, patients were excluded. The germline V gene encodes CDR1 LGHNA and CDR2 YSLEER. V shed 0 bases and J shed 5 bases, with 13 bases lying between them. CDR3 size: 15 residues. For this clone: The antigen is undetermined.

Sequencing was performed on CD4+ or CD8+ T cells sorted from blood, taken in a trial of the OX40 agonist ivuxolimab. This clonotype was sampled from an adult with an advanced solid tumor such as melanoma, head and neck, liver or kidney cancer. The chain joins TRBV4-3 to TRBJ1-1; a weak D match, TRBD1 (6 bases). CDR3 sequence (DNA): TGCGCCAGCAGCCAAGATCGGCGGGGGCGGACTGAAGCTTTCTTT. This encodes CASSQDRRGRTEAFF.